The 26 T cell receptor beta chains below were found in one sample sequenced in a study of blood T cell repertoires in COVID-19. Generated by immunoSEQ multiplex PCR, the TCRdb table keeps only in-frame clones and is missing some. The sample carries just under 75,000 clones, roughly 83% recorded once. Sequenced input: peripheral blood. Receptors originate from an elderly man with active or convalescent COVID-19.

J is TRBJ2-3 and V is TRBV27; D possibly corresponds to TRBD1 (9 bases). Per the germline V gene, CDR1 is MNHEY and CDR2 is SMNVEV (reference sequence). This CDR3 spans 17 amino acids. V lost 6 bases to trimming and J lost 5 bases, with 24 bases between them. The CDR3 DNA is TGTGCCAGCAGGCATTCAATACTAGCGGACAGGGGAGATACGCAGTATTTT. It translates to CASRHSILADRGDTQYF.

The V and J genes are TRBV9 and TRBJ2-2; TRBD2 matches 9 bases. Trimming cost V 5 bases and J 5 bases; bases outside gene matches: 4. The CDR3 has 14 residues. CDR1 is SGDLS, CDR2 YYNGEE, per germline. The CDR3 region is CASSFSGGTGELFF. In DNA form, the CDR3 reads TGTGCCAGCAGTTTTAGCGGGGGAACCGGGGAGCTGTTTTTT. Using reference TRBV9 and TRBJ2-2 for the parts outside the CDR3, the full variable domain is DSGVTQTPKHLITATGQRVTLRCSPRSGDLSVYWYQQSLDQGLQFLIQYYNGEERAKGNILERFSAQQFPDLHSELNLSSLELGDSALYFCASSFSGGTGELFFGEGSRLTVL.

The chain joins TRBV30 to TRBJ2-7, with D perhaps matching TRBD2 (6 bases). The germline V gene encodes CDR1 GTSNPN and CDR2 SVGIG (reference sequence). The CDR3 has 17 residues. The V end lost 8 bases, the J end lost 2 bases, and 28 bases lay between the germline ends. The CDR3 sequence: CALRAPLYRRATYEQYF. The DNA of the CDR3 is TGTGCCCTACGGGCCCCCCTCTACAGGAGGGCAACCTACGAGCAGTACTTC.

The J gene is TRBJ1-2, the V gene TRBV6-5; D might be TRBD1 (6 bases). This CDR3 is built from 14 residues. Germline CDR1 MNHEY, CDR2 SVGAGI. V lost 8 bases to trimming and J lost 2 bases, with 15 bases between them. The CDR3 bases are TGTGCCAGCCTCCGGACAGCGATCAACTATGGCTACACCTTC. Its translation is CASLRTAINYGYTF.

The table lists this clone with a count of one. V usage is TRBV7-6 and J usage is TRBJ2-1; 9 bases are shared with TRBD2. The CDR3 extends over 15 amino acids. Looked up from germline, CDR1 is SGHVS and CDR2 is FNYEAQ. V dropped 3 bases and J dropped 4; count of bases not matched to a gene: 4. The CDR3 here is CASSFRLAAYNEQFF. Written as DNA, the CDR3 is TGTGCCAGCAGCTTCAGACTAGCGGCGTACAATGAGCAGTTCTTC.

The CDR3 sequence: CASSLGGTRPLHF. Here the CDR3 DNA reads TGTGCCAGCAGCTTAGGAGGTACAAGACCCCTCCACTTT. V and J are TRBV7-9 and TRBJ1-6; D not resolved. The germline V gene has CDR1 SEHNR and CDR2 FQNEAQ (reference sequence). This CDR3 has 13 residues. Trimming pared 1 base from V and 12 bases from J, leaving 10 bases between.

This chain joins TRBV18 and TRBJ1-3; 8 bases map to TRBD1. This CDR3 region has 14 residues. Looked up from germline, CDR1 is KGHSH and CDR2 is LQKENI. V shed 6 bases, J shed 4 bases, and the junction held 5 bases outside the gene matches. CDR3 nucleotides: TGTGCCAGCTCGCCGGACAGGGCGGGAAACACCATATATTTT. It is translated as CASSPDRAGNTIYF.

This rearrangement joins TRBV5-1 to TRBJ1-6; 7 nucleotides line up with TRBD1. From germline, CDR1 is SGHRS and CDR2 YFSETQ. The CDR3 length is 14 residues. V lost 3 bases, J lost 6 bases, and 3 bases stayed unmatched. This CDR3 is CASSSGQSNSPLHF. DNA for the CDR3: TGCGCCAGCAGCTCGGGACAGAGTAATTCACCCCTCCACTTT.

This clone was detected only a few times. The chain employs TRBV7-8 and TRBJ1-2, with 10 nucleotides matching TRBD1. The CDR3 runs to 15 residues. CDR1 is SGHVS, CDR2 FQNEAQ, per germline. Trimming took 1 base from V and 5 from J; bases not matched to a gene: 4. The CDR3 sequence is CASSLVRTGGYGYTF. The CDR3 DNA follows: TGTGCCAGCAGCTTAGTACGGACAGGGGGATATGGCTACACCTTC.

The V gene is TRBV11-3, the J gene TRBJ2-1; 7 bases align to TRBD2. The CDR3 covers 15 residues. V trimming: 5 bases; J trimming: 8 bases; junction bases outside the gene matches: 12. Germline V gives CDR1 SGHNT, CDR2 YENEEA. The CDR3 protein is CASSLGRALGHEQFF. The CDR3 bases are TGTGCCAGCAGCCTAGGGAGGGCCCTAGGCCATGAGCAGTTCTTC.

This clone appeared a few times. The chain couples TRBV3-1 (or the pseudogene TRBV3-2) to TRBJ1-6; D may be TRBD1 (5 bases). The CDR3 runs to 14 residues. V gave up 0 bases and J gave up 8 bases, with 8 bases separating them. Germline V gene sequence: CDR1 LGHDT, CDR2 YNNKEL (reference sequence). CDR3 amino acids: CASSQEWGHSPLHF. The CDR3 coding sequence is TGTGCCAGCAGCCAAGAATGGGGCCATTCACCCCTCCACTTT.

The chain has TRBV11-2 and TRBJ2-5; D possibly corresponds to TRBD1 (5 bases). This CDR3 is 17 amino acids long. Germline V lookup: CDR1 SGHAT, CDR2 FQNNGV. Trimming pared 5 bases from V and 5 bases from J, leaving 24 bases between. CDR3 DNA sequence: TGTGCCAGCAGCCCCCCCGTGGCAGGGTACAGTGCGGAGACCCAGTACTTC. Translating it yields CASSPPVAGYSAETQYF.

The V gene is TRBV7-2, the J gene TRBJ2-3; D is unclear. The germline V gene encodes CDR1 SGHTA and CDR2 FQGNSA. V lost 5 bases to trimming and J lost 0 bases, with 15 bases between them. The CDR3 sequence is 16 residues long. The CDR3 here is CASSRLVADSTDTQYF. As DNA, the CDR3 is TGTGCCAGCAGCCGGCTGGTAGCAGATAGCACAGATACGCAGTATTTT. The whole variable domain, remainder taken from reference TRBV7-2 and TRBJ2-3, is GAGVSQSPSNKVTEKGKDVELRCDPISGHTALYWYRQSLGQGLEFLIYFQGNSAPDKSGLPSDRFSAERTGGSVSTLTIQRTQQEDSAVYLCASSRLVADSTDTQYFGPGTRLTVL.

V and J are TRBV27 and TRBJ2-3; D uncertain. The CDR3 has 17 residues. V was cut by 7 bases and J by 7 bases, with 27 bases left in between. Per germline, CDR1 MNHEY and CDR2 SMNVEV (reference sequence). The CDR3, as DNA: TGTGCCAGCACCAAGTTGGTTTCAGGATATCGGTTACATACGCAGTATTTT. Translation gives CASTKLVSGYRLHTQYF.

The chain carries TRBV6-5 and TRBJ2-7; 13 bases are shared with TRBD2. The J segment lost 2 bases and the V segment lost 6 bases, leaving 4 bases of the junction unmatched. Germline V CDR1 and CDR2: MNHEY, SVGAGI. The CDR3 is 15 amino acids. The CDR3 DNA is TGTGCCAGCAGGAGCACTAGCGGGGGGGCCTACGAGCAGTACTTC. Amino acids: CASRSTSGGAYEQYF.

The CDR3 coding sequence is TGTGCCAGTAGTATCGGGACTGCACCCGGAAACACCATATATTTT. It codes for CASSIGTAPGNTIYF. The genes are TRBV19 and TRBJ1-3, with a possible D match to TRBD1 (5 bases). Germline V gives CDR1 LNHDA, CDR2 SQIVND (reference sequence). This CDR3 has 15 amino acids. Trimming removed 3 bases from V and 4 bases from J, with 13 bases in between.

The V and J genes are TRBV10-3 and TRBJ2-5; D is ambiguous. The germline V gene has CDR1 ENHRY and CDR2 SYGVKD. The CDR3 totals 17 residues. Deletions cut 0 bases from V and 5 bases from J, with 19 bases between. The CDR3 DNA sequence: TGTGCCATCAGTGAGTCGGGTTTGACATCCCGTGAGGAGACCCAGTACTTC. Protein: CAISESGLTSREETQYF.

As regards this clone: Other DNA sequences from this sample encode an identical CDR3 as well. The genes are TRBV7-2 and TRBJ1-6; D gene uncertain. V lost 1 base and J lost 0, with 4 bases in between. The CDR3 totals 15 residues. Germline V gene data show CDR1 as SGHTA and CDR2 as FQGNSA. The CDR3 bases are TGTGCCAGCAGCTTAGATAGCTCCTATAATTCACCCCTCCACTTT. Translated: CASSLDSSYNSPLHF.

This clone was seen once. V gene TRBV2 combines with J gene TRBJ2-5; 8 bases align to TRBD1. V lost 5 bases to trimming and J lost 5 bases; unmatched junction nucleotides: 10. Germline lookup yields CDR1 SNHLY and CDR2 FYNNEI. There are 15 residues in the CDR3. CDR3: CASSPWTGSGETQYF. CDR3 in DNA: TGTGCCAGCAGTCCCTGGACAGGGAGTGGGGAGACCCAGTACTTC. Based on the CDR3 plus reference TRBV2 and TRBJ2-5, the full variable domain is EPEVTQTPSHQVTQMGQEVILRCVPISNHLYFYWYRQILGQKVEFLVSFYNNEISEKSEIFDDQFSVERPDGSNFTLKIRSTKLEDSAMYFCASSPWTGSGETQYFGPGTRLLVL.

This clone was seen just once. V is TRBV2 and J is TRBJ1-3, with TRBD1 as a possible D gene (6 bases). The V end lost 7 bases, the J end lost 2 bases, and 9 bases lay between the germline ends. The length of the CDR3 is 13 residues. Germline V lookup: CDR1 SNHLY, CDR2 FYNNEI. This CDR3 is CASKQGTGNTIYF. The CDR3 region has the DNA TGTGCCAGCAAACAGGGTACTGGAAACACCATATATTTT.

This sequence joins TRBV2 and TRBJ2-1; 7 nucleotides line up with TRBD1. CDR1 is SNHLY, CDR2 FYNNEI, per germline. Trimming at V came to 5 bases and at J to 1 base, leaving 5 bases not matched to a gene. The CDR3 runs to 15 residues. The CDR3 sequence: CASSNQGVSYNEQFF. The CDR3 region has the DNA TGTGCCAGCAGTAACCAGGGGGTTTCCTACAATGAGCAGTTCTTC.

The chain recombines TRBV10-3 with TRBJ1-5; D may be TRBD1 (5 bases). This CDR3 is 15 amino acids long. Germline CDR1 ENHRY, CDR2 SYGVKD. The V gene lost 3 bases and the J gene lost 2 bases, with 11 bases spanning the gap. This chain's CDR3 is CAISEEGLGNQPQHF. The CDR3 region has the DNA TGTGCCATCAGTGAAGAGGGACTGGGCAATCAGCCCCAGCATTTT.

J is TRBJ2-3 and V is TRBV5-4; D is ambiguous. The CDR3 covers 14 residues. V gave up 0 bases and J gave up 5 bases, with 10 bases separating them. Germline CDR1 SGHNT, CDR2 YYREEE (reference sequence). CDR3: CASSLVENRDTQYF. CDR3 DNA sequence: TGTGCCAGCAGCTTGGTTGAAAATAGAGATACGCAGTATTTT.

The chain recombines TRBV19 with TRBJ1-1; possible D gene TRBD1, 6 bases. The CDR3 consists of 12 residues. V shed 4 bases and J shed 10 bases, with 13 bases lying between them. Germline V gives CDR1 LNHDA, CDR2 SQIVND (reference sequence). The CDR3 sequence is CASSTRGGGAFF. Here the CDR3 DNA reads TGTGCCAGTAGTACCAGGGGAGGGGGAGCTTTCTTT.

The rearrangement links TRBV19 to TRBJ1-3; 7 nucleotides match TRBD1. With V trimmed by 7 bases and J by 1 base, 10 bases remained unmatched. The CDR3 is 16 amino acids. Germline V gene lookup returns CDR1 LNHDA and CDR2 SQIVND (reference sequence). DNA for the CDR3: TGTGCCAGTAAAGGGGGCGGGTATCAGTCTGGAAACACCATATATTTT. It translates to CASKGGGYQSGNTIYF.

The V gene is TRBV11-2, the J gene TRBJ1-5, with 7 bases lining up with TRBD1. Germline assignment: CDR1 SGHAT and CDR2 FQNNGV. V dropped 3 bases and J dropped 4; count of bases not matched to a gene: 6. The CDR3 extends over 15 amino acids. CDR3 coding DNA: TGTGCCAGCAGCTTTAGTACAGGGGAGAATCAGCCCCAGCATTTT. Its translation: CASSFSTGENQPQHF.